This is a list of T cell receptor beta chains from one sample in a study of vaccination and CD4 T cells after COVID-19. Antigen specificity for these receptors is unknown. TCRdb reanalysed the PCR reads using MiXCR and keeps one entry per CDR3 protein. The repertoire holds around 12,000 distinct CDR3 sequences, around three quarters seen once, with 9.5% to 13% in the top ten. Sequencing was performed on CD4+ T cells from blood, cultured in vitro. The origin of the receptors is a human donor who had recovered from COVID-19. Each CDR3 is given with its conserved first and last residue.

V: TRBV6-1; CDR3: CASSESGRAYF
V: TRBV20-1; CDR3: CSASPPGGGLVRETQYF
V: TRBV20-1; CDR3: CSARDSGQLNTEAFF
V: TRBV28; CDR3: CASSSGGNRNTGELFF
V: TRBV19; CDR3: CASSASQETQYF
V: TRBV19; CDR3: CASHGRDVEAFF
V: TRBV27; CDR3: CASAPHGNYEQYF
V: TRBV2; CDR3: CASSVRGGGELFF
V: TRBV20-1; CDR3: CSASGPGAEQAFF
V: TRBV7-9; CDR3: CASSFAEPTTYEQYF
V: TRBV20-1; CDR3: CSARAQPGTGGVSVTQYF
V: TRBV6-1; CDR3: CASRFRQGRNTEAFF
V: TRBV19; CDR3: CASSPGQGTFTEAFF
V: TRBV25-1; CDR3: CASSTGGGIYGYTF
V: TRBV12-3/TRBV12-4; CDR3: CASSGLAGDTGELFF
V: TRBV19; CDR3: CASSITGVNTEAFF
V: TRBV20-1; CDR3: CSARTGQLNYGYTF
V: TRBV27; CDR3: CASSLTDSPLHF
V: TRBV20-1; CDR3: CSAVPGTSWDTQYF
V: TRBV12-3/TRBV12-4; CDR3: CASSRDRISNQPQHF
V: TRBV2; CDR3: CASSVGSGGYEQYF
V: TRBV6-1; CDR3: CASSEAKGQGFYSNQPQHF
V: TRBV5-1; CDR3: CASSPRTGYTTDTQYF
V: TRBV28; CDR3: CASSPGQGGYNEQFF
V: TRBV6-1; CDR3: CASTLRGDPHPYGYTF
V: TRBV12-5; CDR3: CASGLVGWGDEQFF
V: TRBV7-9; CDR3: CASTPPVGGYTF
V: TRBV11-2; CDR3: CASSLERSGIEQYF
V: TRBV10-3; CDR3: CAISGSNQPQHF
V: TRBV2; CDR3: CASVRDTAYEQYF
V: TRBV20-1; CDR3: CSARQGGSEAFF
V: TRBV6-1; CDR3: CASSPRLVYQPQHF
V: TRBV11-3; CDR3: CASSRADGSEKLFF
V: TRBV15; CDR3: CATSRDGGNTEAFF
V: TRBV4-2; CDR3: CASSQGGQGLYGYTF
V: TRBV12-3/TRBV12-4; CDR3: CATSTSGGALEQFF
V: TRBV28; CDR3: CASSPRLAGVHEQYF
V: TRBV20-1; CDR3: CSANSGLEYNEQFF
V: TRBV14; CDR3: CASSPLGGRGTDTQYF
V: TRBV5-4; CDR3: CASSRTQPASGNEQFF
V: TRBV12-3/TRBV12-4; CDR3: CASSLPGGAGGYTF
V: TRBV30; CDR3: CAWSRTSTYEQYF
V: TRBV12-3/TRBV12-4; CDR3: CASILTGLAGTDTQYF
V: TRBV7-2; CDR3: CASSRGGPETYEQYF
V: TRBV10-3; CDR3: CAISAEGDTQYF